These T cell receptor beta chains were read from a single sample in a study of identical twins. One entry per CDR3 protein results from TCRdb running MiXCR on the 5' RACE reads. The sample contains some 97,000 distinct CDR3 sequences, 5.9% of which appear only once. The material sequenced was memory T cells sorted from blood. These receptor sequences come from a woman between 50 and 59 years old in good health. The CDR3 runs from the conserved cysteine through the conserved F or W. The D gene is left open where the match is weak. Clone size is shown for a subset of rows, as once, few, many or a class of expanded clone.

clone_size	j_call	v_call	d_call	cdr3_nt	cdr3_aa
NA	TRBJ2-7	TRBV20-1	TRBD1	TGCAGTGCTAGAGATGTCCCACAGGGGCCTGCGAGCGAGCAGTACTTC	CSARDVPQGPASEQYF
NA	TRBJ2-1	TRBV5-1	NA	TGCGCCAGCAGGGACACCCCGAGCTCCTACAATGAGCAGTTCTTC	CASRDTPSSYNEQFF
many	TRBJ1-2	TRBV9	NA	TGTGCCAGCAGCGTACCTGGCTATGGCTACACCTTC	CASSVPGYGYTF
few	TRBJ2-3	TRBV3-1	NA	TGTGCCAGCAGCCGTGGGGCAACAGATACGCAGTATTTT	CASSRGATDTQYF
few	TRBJ2-5	TRBV2	NA	TGTGCCAGCAGTGAGGCGGGGAGGCAAGAGACCCAGTACTTC	CASSEAGRQETQYF
many	TRBJ2-1	TRBV5-5	NA	TGTGCCAGCAGCGTTCCACGGGGACGCAATGAGCAGTTCTTC	CASSVPRGRNEQFF
many	TRBJ2-5	TRBV5-1	TRBD2	TGCGCCAGCAGCTTGGATTCTAGCGGAGGGGTGACCCAGTACTTC	CASSLDSSGGVTQYF
many	TRBJ1-5	TRBV7-2	NA	TGTGCCAGCAGCACGGTAGGGTCGAGCAATCAGCCCCAGCATTTT	CASSTVGSSNQPQHF
many	TRBJ2-1	TRBV9	TRBD2	TGTGCCAGCAGCGTAGGGACTAGCCCCTCCGCCGGGCAGTTCTTC	CASSVGTSPSAGQFF
NA	TRBJ2-3	TRBV4-1	NA	TGCGCCAGCAGCTACCGGGCCGAAGATACGCAGTATTTT	CASSYRAEDTQYF
NA	TRBJ2-1	TRBV2	NA	TGTGCCAGGGACGAAGGGGGAAATGAGCAGTTCTTC	CARDEGGNEQFF
many	TRBJ1-1	TRBV20-1	NA	TGCAGTGCTAGAGGGTGGGGGCTAGGGACTGAAGCTTTCTTT	CSARGWGLGTEAFF
many	TRBJ1-2	TRBV7-9	NA	TGTGCCAGCAGCCCGCGGGACTTGTCAGGCGGCTACACCTTC	CASSPRDLSGGYTF
few	TRBJ1-3	TRBV12-3/TRBV12-4	TRBD1	TGTGCCAGCAGTGGAAGGGACAGCTCTGGAAACACCATATATTTT	CASSGRDSSGNTIYF
many	TRBJ2-3	TRBV2	NA	TGTGCCAGCAGAAGCCGGGACCCCCGGGATACGCAGTATTTT	CASRSRDPRDTQYF
few	TRBJ2-1	TRBV11-2	TRBD1	TGTGCCAGCAGCTTGCACAGGGGTAACTTGAATGAGCAGTTCTTC	CASSLHRGNLNEQFF
NA	TRBJ2-3	TRBV5-1	TRBD1	TGCGCCAGCAGCCCGATTGGGACAGTCACAGATACGCAGTATTTT	CASSPIGTVTDTQYF
many	TRBJ1-6	TRBV30	NA	TGTGCCTGGAGTTCCAGGGACGGTTCACCCCTCCACTTT	CAWSSRDGSPLHF
many	TRBJ1-1	TRBV7-2	NA	TGTGCCAGCAGCTTATGGAGGAACACTGAAGCTTTCTTT	CASSLWRNTEAFF
few	TRBJ2-7	TRBV19	NA	TGTGCCAGTAGTTCAAGAAAGGGTTATACCTACGAGCAGTACTTC	CASSSRKGYTYEQYF
many	TRBJ1-5	TRBV6-5	NA	TGTGCCAGCAGTTCGGGACGGTATAGCAATCAGCCCCAGCATTTT	CASSSGRYSNQPQHF
few	TRBJ2-1	TRBV5-5	NA	TGTGCCAGCAGCTTGGCCGGGTGGACTAACTCCTACAATGAGCAGTTCTTC	CASSLAGWTNSYNEQFF
NA	TRBJ2-2	TRBV7-8	NA	TGTGCCAGCAGCGTAGCGCGATCCAACACCGGGGAGCTGTTTTTT	CASSVARSNTGELFF
many	TRBJ2-5	TRBV14	TRBD2	TGTGCCAGCAGCCAATCCCCGGGACTAGCGGGACAAGAGACCCAGTACTTC	CASSQSPGLAGQETQYF
few	TRBJ2-3	TRBV7-3	NA	TGTGCCAGCAGCTATGGGGCTCGGGATACGCAGTATTTT	CASSYGARDTQYF
many	TRBJ2-3	TRBV12-3/TRBV12-4	TRBD2	TGTGCCAGCAGTTTTCGGACTAGCGGGAGCCCGCAGTATTTT	CASSFRTSGSPQYF
NA	TRBJ1-1	TRBV9	NA	TGTGCCAGCAGCTCAGGGACTTTCGCGAACACTGAAGCTTTCTTT	CASSSGTFANTEAFF
many	TRBJ2-3	TRBV20-1	NA	TGCAGTGCTAGAGTACCTAGCGTCCTGTTTGCAGATACGCAGTATTTT	CSARVPSVLFADTQYF
many	TRBJ2-7	TRBV6-5	NA	TGTGCCAGCGGGGACGGAGTCTACGAGCAGTACTTC	CASGDGVYEQYF
many	TRBJ1-5	TRBV12-5	NA	TGTGCTAGTGGTTTGGAGGGGACCTGGGAGCCCCAGCATTTT	CASGLEGTWEPQHF
many	TRBJ2-7	TRBV30	NA	TGTGCCTGGAAGCAGGGTTCCTACGAGCAGTACTTC	CAWKQGSYEQYF
NA	TRBJ2-3	TRBV6-6	NA	TGTGCCAGCAGTTACTCGAATTCGAGGGATACGCAGTATTTT	CASSYSNSRDTQYF
many	TRBJ1-5	TRBV28	NA	TGTGCCAGCAGTCGATCGTCGGATAGTGGCAATCAGCCCCAGCATTTT	CASSRSSDSGNQPQHF
few	TRBJ2-2	TRBV12-5	NA	TGTGCTAGTGCCTTAAGTACCACCGGGGAGCTGTTTTTT	CASALSTTGELFF
many	TRBJ2-1	TRBV7-2	TRBD2	TGTGCCAGCAGCTACGGACTAGCGGGGGTCTCAGAGCAGTTCTTC	CASSYGLAGVSEQFF
many	TRBJ2-5	TRBV25-1	TRBD2	TGTGCCAGCTCAAGACTAGCGGGAGTAGGGGGGTACCAAGAGACCCAGTACTTC	CASSRLAGVGGYQETQYF
many	TRBJ2-1	TRBV4-2	NA	TGTGCCAGCAGCCAAGTAGGCGGGATCTATGAGCAGTTCTTC	CASSQVGGIYEQFF
many	TRBJ2-2	TRBV12-3/TRBV12-4	TRBD2	TGTGCCAGCAGGATAGCGGGAGGGTTGGAGCTGTTTTTT	CASRIAGGLELFF
NA	TRBJ2-2	TRBV10-3	TRBD1	TGTGCCATCGGGGGCACAGGGGCCTTCACCGGGGAGCTGTTTTTT	CAIGGTGAFTGELFF
many	TRBJ2-1	TRBV5-1	TRBD2	TGCGCCAGCAGCCCTTCAGCACGCGGGAGTCCTTACAATGAGCAGTTCTTC	CASSPSARGSPYNEQFF